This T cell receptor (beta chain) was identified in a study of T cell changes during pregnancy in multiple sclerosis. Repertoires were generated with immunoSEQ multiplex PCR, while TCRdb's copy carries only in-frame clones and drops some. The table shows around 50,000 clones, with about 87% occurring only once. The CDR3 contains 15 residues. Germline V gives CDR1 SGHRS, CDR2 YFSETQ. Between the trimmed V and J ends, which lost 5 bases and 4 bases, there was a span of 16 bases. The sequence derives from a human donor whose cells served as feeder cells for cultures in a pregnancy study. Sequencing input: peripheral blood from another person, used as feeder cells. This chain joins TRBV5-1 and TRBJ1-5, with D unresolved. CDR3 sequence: CASRTGPWYNQPQHF. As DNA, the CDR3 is TGCGCCAGCAGGACTGGGCCATGGTATAATCAGCCCCAGCATTTT.